The 28 T cell receptor beta chains below all came from one sample that was sequenced in a study of cytotoxic CD8 clonotypes in ibrutinib-treated CLL. The repertoire was sequenced with immunoSEQ multiplex PCR; TCRdb's copy has only in-frame clones and lacks some. The sample holds about 150,000 clones, about 70% seen once. Sequenced here: PBMCs, sampled after 24 months of ibrutinib treatment. These receptors were taken from a human donor with chronic lymphocytic leukemia.

The V call is TRBV10-3, the J call TRBJ2-5; D call uncertain. Germline lookup yields CDR1 ENHRY and CDR2 SYGVKD. This CDR3 is 11 amino acids long. V gave up 6 bases and J gave up 5 bases, with 7 bases separating them. The CDR3 region is CAISPGETQYF. The CDR3 DNA reads as TGTGCCATCAGCCCCGGGGAGACCCAGTACTTC.

In DNA, the CDR3 is TGTGCCAGCAGCGGACAGGGTTCCTACGAGCAGTACTTC. Translating it yields CASSGQGSYEQYF. The chain carries TRBV6-6 and TRBJ2-7, with TRBD1 matching 8 bases. V lost 6 bases to trimming and J lost 1 base; unmatched junction nucleotides: 2. CDR1 and CDR2 from the germline V gene are MNHNY and SVGAGI (reference sequence). The CDR3 extends over 13 amino acids.

V usage is TRBV20-1 and J usage is TRBJ2-5; no firm D call. Per the germline V gene, CDR1 is DFQATT and CDR2 is SNEGSKA (reference sequence). CDR3 size: 10 residues. CDR3 DNA sequence: TGCGCCCACCGCCAAGAGACCCAGTACTTC. Its protein product is CAHRQETQYF.

The chain employs TRBV19 and TRBJ1-1, with D unresolved. Germline V gives CDR1 LNHDA, CDR2 SQIVND (reference sequence). The CDR3 totals 14 residues. V lost 6 bases and J 5 bases, leaving 16 bases between the germline ends. CDR3 sequence reads: CASRDLGGRTEAFF. The CDR3 DNA sequence: TGTGCCAGTAGGGATTTGGGCGGTCGGACTGAAGCTTTCTTT.

The rearrangement uses TRBV30 and TRBJ2-5; D is unclear. Germline assignment: CDR1 GTSNPN and CDR2 SVGIG (reference sequence). The length of the CDR3 is 13 residues. V lost 0 bases and J 2 bases, leaving 7 bases between the germline ends. The CDR3 DNA reads TGTGCCTGGAGTGTGCGGTGGCAAGAGACCCAGTACTTC. Translation: CAWSVRWQETQYF.

The sample holds a few counts of this clone. The V and J genes are TRBV7-2 and TRBJ1-1, with a possible D match to TRBD1 (6 bases). The ends were cut back, 6 bases at V and 9 bases at J, with 11 bases in the middle. From germline, CDR1 is SGHTA and CDR2 FQGNSA. CDR3 length equals 11 residues. CDR3 bases: TGTGCCAGCAGAACCGGGACACAAGCTTTCTTT. Translated: CASRTGTQAFF.

This clone was counted at least ten times. The CDR3 sequence: CASSPASNTEAFF. CDR3 DNA sequence: TGTGCCAGCTCACCCGCATCGAACACTGAAGCTTTCTTT. The chain links TRBV18 to TRBJ1-1; D remains ambiguous. The CDR3 covers 13 residues. Trimming took off 3 bases at V and 1 base at J, with 6 bases between the two ends. Looked up from germline, CDR1 is KGHSH and CDR2 is LQKENI.

The V gene is TRBV28, the J gene TRBJ1-2; D is unclear. The germline CDR1 and CDR2 sequences are MDHEN and SYDVKM. The CDR3 is 14 residues long. The ends were cut back, 4 bases at V and 0 bases at J, with 9 bases in the middle. CDR3 loop: CASSSGLPNYGYTF. CDR3 nucleotides: TGTGCCAGCAGTTCCGGGCTCCCTAACTATGGCTACACCTTC.

The chain links TRBV19 to TRBJ2-7, with D possibly TRBD2 on 5 matching bases. The CDR3 covers 15 residues. Germline loops: CDR1 LNHDA, CDR2 SQIVND (reference sequence). V lost 6 bases, J lost 2 bases, and 17 bases lay in between. CDR3 in amino acids: CASRSGGPGAYEQYF. The CDR3 coding sequence is TGTGCCAGTAGGTCGGGCGGCCCCGGGGCCTACGAGCAGTACTTC.

The rearrangement links TRBV28 to TRBJ1-1; D call uncertain. Germline CDR1 reads MDHEN; CDR2 reads SYDVKM. V lost 6 bases and J lost 1, with 12 bases in between. The CDR3 loop spans 14 amino acids. The CDR3 bases are TGTGCCAGCAGGCCGACGCAGGCGAACACTGAAGCTTTCTTT. Translating it yields CASRPTQANTEAFF.

The J gene is TRBJ1-2, the V gene TRBV4-1; 10 bases line up with TRBD1. The V gene's germline CDR1 is MGHRA and CDR2 YSYEKL. The CDR3 length is 18 residues. Unmatched junction bases numbered 10, after V lost 0 bases and J lost 3 bases. CDR3 nucleotides: TGCGCCAGCAGCCAAGAGGGGGACAGGGGCCTCTTCTACTATGGCTACACCTTC. Translated, it gives CASSQEGDRGLFYYGYTF.

This clone was observed many times. This chain uses TRBV7-2 with TRBJ2-3; D perhaps matches TRBD2 (6 bases). The CDR3 runs to 12 residues. Trimming stripped 5 bases from V and 6 bases from J, with 9 bases between. Germline-derived CDR1 and CDR2 are SGHTA and FQGNSA. CDR3 sequence: CASSRGYDTQYF. As DNA, the CDR3 is TGTGCCAGCAGCCGGGGGTATGATACGCAGTATTTT.

The V and J genes are TRBV9 and TRBJ1-5, with D possibly being TRBD1 (6 bases). The CDR3 consists of 16 residues. The germline gives CDR1 SGDLS, CDR2 YYNGEE. Trimming shortened V by 4 bases and J by 6 bases, and 20 bases separated the two germline ends. The CDR3: CASSPGAGFPSQPQHF. CDR3 coding DNA: TGTGCCAGCAGCCCAGGGGCGGGATTCCCCAGTCAGCCCCAGCATTTT.

The V call is TRBV6-5, the J call TRBJ2-7; the D gene is possibly TRBD2 (6 bases). Germline loops: CDR1 MNHEY, CDR2 SVGAGI. The CDR3 totals 14 residues. V was shortened by 6 bases and J by 5 bases, with 17 bases between the two germline ends. The CDR3 loop reads CASSTLGTFHEQYF. As DNA, the CDR3 is TGTGCCAGCAGCACACTCGGGACTTTCCACGAGCAGTACTTC.

This sequence joins TRBV7-3 and TRBJ2-5, with TRBD2 matching over 8 bases. After removal of 1 base from V and 5 bases from J, the junction contained 18 bases not matched to a gene. This CDR3 region has 19 residues. Germline assignment: CDR1 SGHTA and CDR2 FQGTGA. CDR3 sequence reads: CASSLRPPNAGGVGETQYF. The CDR3 bases are TGTGCCAGCAGCTTAAGGCCTCCTAACGCGGGGGGCGTAGGGGAGACCCAGTACTTC.

The rearrangement links TRBV9 to TRBJ2-3, with D uncertain. CDR3 length: 14 residues. Deletions cut 0 bases from V and 6 bases from J, with 11 bases between. Germline V gives CDR1 SGDLS, CDR2 YYNGEE. The CDR3 nucleotides are TGTGCCAGCAGCGTAGGCCAATTCGTGGATACGCAGTATTTT. It is translated as CASSVGQFVDTQYF. Full variable domain (rest looked up from reference TRBV9 and TRBJ2-3): DSGVTQTPKHLITATGQRVTLRCSPRSGDLSVYWYQQSLDQGLQFLIQYYNGEERAKGNILERFSAQQFPDLHSELNLSSLELGDSALYFCASSVGQFVDTQYFGPGTRLTVL.

The rearrangement uses TRBV19 and TRBJ2-1; TRBD2 agrees at 8 bases. This CDR3 has 12 residues. From germline, CDR1 is LNHDA and CDR2 SQIVND (reference sequence). J gave up 12 bases and V 4 bases, and 5 bases lay outside the gene matches. DNA of the CDR3: TGTGCCAGTAGTACTCCGGGAGGGGGGCAGTTCTTC. Protein product: CASSTPGGGQFF.

This sequence joins TRBV9 and TRBJ2-5; D remains unclear. CDR1 and CDR2 (germline): SGDLS, YYNGEE. This CDR3 has 15 residues. Trimming cost V 3 bases and J 1 base, with 13 bases left between them. The CDR3 loop reads CASSEFGQLQETQYF. The CDR3, as DNA: TGTGCCAGCAGCGAGTTTGGTCAACTCCAAGAGACCCAGTACTTC.

The CDR3 loop is CASSGLAGANTGELFF. The CDR3 bases are TGTGCCAGCAGTGGGCTAGCGGGGGCGAACACCGGGGAGCTGTTTTTT. The V gene is TRBV6-1, the J gene TRBJ2-2; TRBD2 agrees at 10 bases. CDR1 and CDR2 from the germline V gene are MNHNS and SASEGT. The CDR3 totals 16 residues. Unmatched junction bases numbered 2, after V lost 4 bases and J lost 0 bases.

The chain uses TRBV9 and TRBJ2-5; 7 nucleotides align to TRBD2. The J call could be wrong; TRBJ2-7 is a better fit for the DNA end. The germline gives CDR1 SGDLS, CDR2 YYNGEE. The CDR3 contains 13 residues. CDR3 region: CASSESGAYEQYF. The CDR3, as DNA: TGTGCCAGCAGCGAGAGCGGGGCCTACGAGCAGTACTTC.

This chain connects TRBV4-1 to TRBJ1-4; D is perhaps TRBD1 (5 bases). V lost 0 bases, J lost 7 bases, and 12 bases lay in between. The CDR3 is 15 amino acids. Germline V gene lookup returns CDR1 MGHRA and CDR2 YSYEKL. The CDR3 loop is CASSQDRGRGEKLFF. The DNA of the CDR3 is TGCGCCAGCAGCCAAGATCGGGGCCGTGGTGAAAAACTGTTTTTT.

The chain joins TRBV5-1 to TRBJ2-7; D is possibly TRBD1 or TRBD2 (5 bases each). Germline CDR1 reads SGHRS; CDR2 reads YFSETQ. With 4 bases removed from V and 3 bases from J, the gap between germline ends came to 5 bases. The CDR3 covers 11 residues. CDR3 loop: CASSGGYEQYF. In DNA, the CDR3 is TGCGCCAGCAGCGGGGGCTACGAGCAGTACTTC. Supplemented by reference TRBV5-1 and TRBJ2-7, the full variable domain reads KAGVTQTPRYLIKTRGQQVTLSCSPISGHRSVSWYQQTPGQGLQFLFEYFSETQRNKGNFPGRFSGRQFSNSRSEMNVSTLELGDSALYLCASSGGYEQYFGPGTRLTVT.

In its sample, this clone was seen a few times. The chain recombines TRBV29-1 with TRBJ2-1; 7 nucleotides line up with TRBD1. The length of the CDR3 is 14 residues. The V gene's germline CDR1 is SQVTM and CDR2 ANQGSEA. Trimming at V came to 6 bases and at J to 7 bases, leaving 12 bases not matched to a gene. The CDR3 coding sequence is TGCAGCGTCGCAGCCCCCGGGACAGAAAATGAGCAGTTCTTC. Amino acids: CSVAAPGTENEQFF.

This clone was seen ten or more times. This chain uses TRBV28 with TRBJ1-2; D is uncertain. CDR1 MDHEN and CDR2 SYDVKM come from the germline V gene. The V end was cut by 1 base, the J end by 8 bases, with 11 bases between. This CDR3 has 13 residues. CDR3 DNA: TGTGCCAGCAGTTTATTGAGGACGTCGGGCTACACCTTC. This codes for CASSLLRTSGYTF.

This chain joins TRBV6-6 and TRBJ2-1; TRBD2 might be the D (6 bases). The CDR3 has 13 residues. Germline V gives CDR1 MNHNY, CDR2 SVGAGI (reference sequence). V dropped 8 bases and J dropped 4 bases, with 12 bases sitting between them. This chain's CDR3 is CASEGGGYNEQFF. The CDR3 DNA follows: TGTGCCAGCGAAGGAGGAGGGTACAATGAGCAGTTCTTC.

V gene TRBV28 combines with J gene TRBJ1-5, with TRBD1 matching 7 bases. J lost 4 bases, V lost 2 bases, and 8 bases had no gene match. There are 16 residues in the CDR3. Germline CDR1 MDHEN, CDR2 SYDVKM. The CDR3 nucleotides read TGTGCCAGCAGTTTACTCGACAGGGTTGGAAATCAGCCCCAGCATTTT. It encodes CASSLLDRVGNQPQHF.

The V call is TRBV29-1, the J call TRBJ1-1, with 8 nucleotides matching TRBD1. Germline CDR1 and CDR2: SQVTM and ANQGSEA. Unmatched junction bases numbered 5, after V lost 5 bases and J lost 3 bases. The CDR3 has 13 residues. The CDR3 loop is CSVTRTGYTEAFF. The CDR3 DNA reads as TGCAGCGTTACGAGGACAGGGTACACTGAAGCTTTCTTT.

The CDR3: CASSRGPGLGNEKLFF. The DNA for the CDR3 is TGTGCCAGCTCACGCGGGCCGGGACTTGGAAATGAAAAACTGTTTTTT. The chain links TRBV18 to TRBJ1-4; tentative D call: TRBD1 (5 bases). The CDR3 loop spans 16 amino acids. In germline, CDR1 is KGHSH, CDR2 LQKENI. Trimming pared 4 bases from V and 5 bases from J, leaving 17 bases between.